The source of this T cell receptor (beta chain) is a study of cytomegalovirus exposure and HLA in healthy donors. This clone has a handful of counts. What it recognizes is unknown. Trimming cost V 4 bases and J 8 bases, with 9 bases left between them. Germline V gene sequence: CDR1 MNHEY, CDR2 SMNVEV (reference sequence). The CDR3 spans 13 residues. At sampling all donors were nominally healthy, likely with unrecorded immune exposures. PCR was performed using 60 Vbeta and 13 Jbeta primers. Assay: immunoSEQ multiplex PCR; the TCRdb copy retains only in-frame clones and omits some. The sample consists of over 120,000 clones, around three quarters of them appearing once. Study-wide results and limits: Trimming of TCR beta V- and J-genes showed a link, identified in a later analysis, to a missense DCLRE1C variant. Analyzed later, association rates of TCRs varied across HLA loci, with DRB1 most and HLA-C fewest. In vitro checks showed that a few CMV-associated chains really do target CMV antigens.

The J gene is TRBJ1-6, the V gene TRBV27; tentative D call: TRBD1 (5 bases). This TCR derives from a woman in her late teens or twenties in good health and CMV-seropositive. Sample: PBMCs. The CDR3 sequence is CASSYRGDSPLHF. CDR3 bases: TGTGCCAGCAGTTATCGGGGGGATTCACCCCTCCACTTT.